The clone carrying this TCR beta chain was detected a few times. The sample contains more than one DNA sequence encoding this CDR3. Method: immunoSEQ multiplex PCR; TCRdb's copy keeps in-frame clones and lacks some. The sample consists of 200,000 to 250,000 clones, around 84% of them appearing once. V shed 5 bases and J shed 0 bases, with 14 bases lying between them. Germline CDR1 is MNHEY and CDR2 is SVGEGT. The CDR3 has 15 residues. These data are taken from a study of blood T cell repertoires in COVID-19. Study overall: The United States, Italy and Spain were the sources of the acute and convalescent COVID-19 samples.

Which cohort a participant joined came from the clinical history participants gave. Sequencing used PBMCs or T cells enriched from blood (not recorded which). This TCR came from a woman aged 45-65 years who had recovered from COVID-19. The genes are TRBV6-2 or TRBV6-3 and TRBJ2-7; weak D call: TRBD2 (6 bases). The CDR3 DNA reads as TGTGCCAGCAGTCTTACATCCGGGAGCTCCTACGAGCAGTACTTC. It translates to CASSLTSGSSYEQYF.